This TCR beta chain was recorded in a study of blood T cell repertoires in COVID-19. Trimming stripped 6 bases from V and 2 bases from J, with 8 bases between. The CDR3 length is 13 residues. The repertoire was sequenced with immunoSEQ multiplex PCR; TCRdb's copy has only in-frame clones and lacks some. The sample has about 150,000 clones, roughly four fifths seen once; the top ten hold more than 3.5%. The sequence was obtained from a woman older than 75 with acute or convalescent COVID-19. This chain links TRBV12-3 or TRBV12-4 with TRBJ1-5; unclear D gene. What was sequenced was peripheral blood. The DNA of the CDR3 is TGTGCCAGCAGCCAACACGGCAATCAGCCCCAGCATTTT. It codes for CASSQHGNQPQHF.